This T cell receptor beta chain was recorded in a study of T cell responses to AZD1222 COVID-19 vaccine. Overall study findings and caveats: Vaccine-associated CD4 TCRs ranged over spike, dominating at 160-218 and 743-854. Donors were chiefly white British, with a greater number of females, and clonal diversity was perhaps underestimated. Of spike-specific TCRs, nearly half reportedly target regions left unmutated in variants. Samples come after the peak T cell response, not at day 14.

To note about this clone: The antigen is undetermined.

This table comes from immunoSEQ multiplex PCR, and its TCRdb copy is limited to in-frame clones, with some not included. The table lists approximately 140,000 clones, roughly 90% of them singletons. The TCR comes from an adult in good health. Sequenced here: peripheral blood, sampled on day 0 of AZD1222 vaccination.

The chain's CDR3 is CASSPGGDSNSPLHF. CDR3 nucleotide sequence: TGTGCCAGCAGCCCGGGAGGGGACAGTAATTCACCCCTCCACTTT. The chain links TRBV7-9 to TRBJ1-6; TRBD1 aligns across 7 bases. V trimming: 5 bases; J trimming: 6 bases; junction bases outside the gene matches: 7. Germline CDR1 reads SEHNR; CDR2 reads FQNEAQ (reference sequence). The CDR3 length is 15 residues.